This section outlines one TCR beta chain sequence together with its context. The target antigen is unknown. The CDR3 spans 14 residues. This sample was taken from a study of T cell responses to AZD1222 COVID-19 vaccine. Study conclusions and caveats: Epitopes outside B.1.351 and B.1.1.7 mutated regions reportedly drew nearly half of spike TCRs. Spike-specific TCR breadth and depth went up after people got two AZD1222 doses. All repertoire sampling was performed exclusively after the peak T cell response.

Sequencing was performed with immunoSEQ multiplex PCR; in TCRdb, only in-frame clones are kept and a portion is missing. The profile shows approximately 190,000 clones, over 85% of them singletons. Sequences were derived from peripheral blood, sampled 28 days after the second AZD1222 dose. The TCR comes from an adult who received the AZD1222 COVID-19 vaccine. The chain couples TRBV1 to TRBJ2-1; the tabulated D call, TRBD2, remains unverified against the DNA. TRBV1 is marked as a pseudogene. The CDR3 nucleotides are TGCACCAGCAGCCAAGGACTATCTGACAATGAGCAGTTCTTC. Amino acid sequence: CTSSQGLSDNEQFF.